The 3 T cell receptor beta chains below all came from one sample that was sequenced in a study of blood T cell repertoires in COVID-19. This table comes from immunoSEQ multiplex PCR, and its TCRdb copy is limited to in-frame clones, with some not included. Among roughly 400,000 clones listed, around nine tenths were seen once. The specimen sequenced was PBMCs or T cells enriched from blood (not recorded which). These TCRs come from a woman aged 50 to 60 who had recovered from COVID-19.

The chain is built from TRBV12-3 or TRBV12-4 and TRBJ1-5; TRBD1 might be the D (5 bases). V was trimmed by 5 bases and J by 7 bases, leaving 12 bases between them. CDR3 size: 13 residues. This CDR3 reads CASSPLRGQPQHF. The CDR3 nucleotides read TGTGCCAGCAGTCCCCTCCGGGGGCAGCCCCAGCATTTT.

The CDR3 reads CASRGTSAPGANVLTF. The DNA of the CDR3 is TGTGCCAGCAGGGGGACTTCAGCACCCGGGGCCAACGTCCTGACTTTC. The rearrangement links TRBV28 to TRBJ2-6, with a tentative D call TRBD2 (6 bases). The CDR3 runs 16 residues. The germline gives CDR1 MDHEN, CDR2 SYDVKM. Trimming took 6 bases from V and 4 from J, leaving 16 bases between them.

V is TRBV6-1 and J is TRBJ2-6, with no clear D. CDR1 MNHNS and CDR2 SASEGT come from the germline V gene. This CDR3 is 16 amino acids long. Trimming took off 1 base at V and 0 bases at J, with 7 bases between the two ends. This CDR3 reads CASSEGVASGANVLTF. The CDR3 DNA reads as TGTGCCAGCAGTGAAGGCGTCGCCTCTGGGGCCAACGTCCTGACTTTC.